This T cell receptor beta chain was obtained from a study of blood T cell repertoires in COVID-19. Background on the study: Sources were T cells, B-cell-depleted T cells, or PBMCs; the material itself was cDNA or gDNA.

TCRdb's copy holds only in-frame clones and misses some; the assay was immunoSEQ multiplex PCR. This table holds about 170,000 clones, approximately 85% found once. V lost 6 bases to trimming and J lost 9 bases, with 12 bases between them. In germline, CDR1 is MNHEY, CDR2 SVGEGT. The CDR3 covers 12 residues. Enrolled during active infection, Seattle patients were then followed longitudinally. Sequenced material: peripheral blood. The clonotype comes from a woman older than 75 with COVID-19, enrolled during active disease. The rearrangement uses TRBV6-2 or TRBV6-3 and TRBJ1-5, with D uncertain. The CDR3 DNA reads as TGTGCCAGCAGCACGGTTTCACGGCCCCAGCATTTT. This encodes CASSTVSRPQHF.